A selection of T cell receptor beta chains follows, all from one sample in a study of radiotherapy plus CTLA-4 blockade in lung cancer. Method: immunoSEQ multiplex PCR; TCRdb's copy keeps in-frame clones and lacks some. The sample includes tens of thousands of clones, 83% seen only once; the top ten take more than 0.65%. This sample comprised peripheral blood, obtained from a patient treated with radiotherapy plus ipilimumab. Receptors originate from a human donor with non-small cell lung cancer who had stable disease on radiotherapy plus ipilimumab. CDR3s include the opening cysteine and the closing phenylalanine or tryptophan. D genes are given only for firm matches. Size is stated for part of the rows, as once, few or many counts, or as a class when the clone is expanded.

J gene: TRBJ2-3; clone size: few; V gene: TRBV10-1; D gene: -; CDR3 DNA: TGCGCCAGCAGTCGGGACTCAAGGGATACGCAGTATTTT; CDR3 protein: CASSRDSRDTQYF
J gene: TRBJ2-1; clone size: -; V gene: TRBV5-1; D gene: -; CDR3 DNA: TGCGCCAGCAGCTTTTCCAGAGGGCAGTACAATGAGCAGTTCTTC; CDR3 protein: CASSFSRGQYNEQFF
J gene: TRBJ1-2; clone size: -; V gene: TRBV2; D gene: -; CDR3 DNA: TGTGCCAGCAGTGAAGCGCGGAACAGGAACTATGGCTACACCTTC; CDR3 protein: CASSEARNRNYGYTF
J gene: TRBJ2-7; clone size: -; V gene: TRBV12-5; D gene: TRBD1; CDR3 DNA: TGTGCTAGTGGTTTGGACAGGGGTTTGGCCTACGAGCAGTACTTC; CDR3 protein: CASGLDRGLAYEQYF
J gene: TRBJ1-2; clone size: -; V gene: TRBV10-3; D gene: TRBD1; CDR3 DNA: TGTGCCATCTTCGGACAGGGCGACTATGGCTACACCTTC; CDR3 protein: CAIFGQGDYGYTF
J gene: TRBJ2-3; clone size: -; V gene: TRBV5-1; D gene: -; CDR3 DNA: TGCGCCAGCGAGGGACTGCTCGTGGTAGATACGCAGTATTTT; CDR3 protein: CASEGLLVVDTQYF
J gene: TRBJ2-7; clone size: -; V gene: TRBV13; D gene: -; CDR3 DNA: TGTGCCAGCAGCTTAAAAAGAGGCAGAGGAGGGCTGCGCTCCTACGAGCAGTACTTC; CDR3 protein: CASSLKRGRGGLRSYEQYF
J gene: TRBJ1-2; clone size: once; V gene: TRBV18; D gene: -; CDR3 DNA: TGTGCCAGCTCCAGAAGCCGGGGCCAGGATGGCTACACCTTC; CDR3 protein: CASSRSRGQDGYTF
J gene: TRBJ2-3; clone size: -; V gene: TRBV7-8; D gene: TRBD2; CDR3 DNA: TGTGCCAGCAGTCAGCTAGCGGGAGGGCTTGGAGATACGCAGTATTTT; CDR3 protein: CASSQLAGGLGDTQYF
J gene: TRBJ1-5; clone size: -; V gene: TRBV2; D gene: -; CDR3 DNA: TGTGCCAGCAAACAGACAGTCAATCAGCCCCAGCATTTT; CDR3 protein: CASKQTVNQPQHF
J gene: TRBJ2-1; clone size: -; V gene: TRBV7-9; D gene: TRBD2; CDR3 DNA: TGTGCCAGCAGTCTCAGCGGGGCTCTGGATAATGAGCAGTTCTTC; CDR3 protein: CASSLSGALDNEQFF
J gene: TRBJ1-2; clone size: -; V gene: TRBV25-1; D gene: TRBD1; CDR3 DNA: TGTGCCAGCGGGGATACAGGGGGCAGCAAGAACTATGGCTACACCTTC; CDR3 protein: CASGDTGGSKNYGYTF
J gene: TRBJ2-1; clone size: -; V gene: TRBV2; D gene: TRBD2; CDR3 DNA: TGTGCCAGCCGCGGTTCCAGACTGCCGGGGGGGGTCAATGAGCAGTTCTTC; CDR3 protein: CASRGSRLPGGVNEQFF
J gene: TRBJ2-6; clone size: -; V gene: TRBV19; D gene: TRBD1; CDR3 DNA: TGTGCCAGTAGTATTAACAGGGGGCCCGGGGCCAACGTCCTGACTTTC; CDR3 protein: CASSINRGPGANVLTF
J gene: TRBJ1-4; clone size: -; V gene: TRBV28; D gene: TRBD1; CDR3 DNA: TGTGCCACCCGGGACAGGGCCATTGGAAGGGAAAAACTGTTTTTT; CDR3 protein: CATRDRAIGREKLFF
J gene: TRBJ1-1; clone size: -; V gene: TRBV4-1; D gene: -; CDR3 DNA: TGCGCCAGCAGCCCGAAACCGGGACTGAAGGTGGCGGGAGCTTTCTTT; CDR3 protein: CASSPKPGLKVAGAFF
J gene: TRBJ2-7; clone size: -; V gene: TRBV5-1; D gene: TRBD1; CDR3 DNA: TGCGCCAGCAGCTTGGGACAGGGGTCCTACGAGCAGTACTTC; CDR3 protein: CASSLGQGSYEQYF
J gene: TRBJ2-6; clone size: -; V gene: TRBV8-2; D gene: -; CDR3 DNA: TGTGGCAGGCTCGCGAAGATAACACAAAGTCGGGCCAACGTCCTGACTTTC; CDR3 protein: CGRLAKITQSRANVLTF
J gene: TRBJ1-5; clone size: -; V gene: TRBV5-6; D gene: -; CDR3 DNA: TGTGCCAGCAGCTTGGGGGGAGGGAGTAGCAATCAGCCCCAGCATTTT; CDR3 protein: CASSLGGGSSNQPQHF
J gene: TRBJ1-5; clone size: -; V gene: TRBV11-2; D gene: TRBD1; CDR3 DNA: TGTGCCAGCAGCTTAGATGGGCAGGGGGATCAGCCCCAGCATTTT; CDR3 protein: CASSLDGQGDQPQHF
J gene: TRBJ2-7; clone size: -; V gene: TRBV14; D gene: TRBD2; CDR3 DNA: TGTGCCAGCAGCCGTGCGGGGGGGTACTACGAGCAGTACTTC; CDR3 protein: CASSRAGGYYEQYF
J gene: TRBJ2-3; clone size: -; V gene: TRBV29-1; D gene: -; CDR3 DNA: TGCAGCGTAGATCTTACAGATACGCAGTATTTT; CDR3 protein: CSVDLTDTQYF
J gene: TRBJ2-1; clone size: -; V gene: TRBV4-2; D gene: -; CDR3 DNA: TGTGCCAGCAGCCAAGACGGTGGGGGCCCCCCTTACAATGAGCAGTTCTTC; CDR3 protein: CASSQDGGGPPYNEQFF
J gene: TRBJ1-4; clone size: -; V gene: TRBV15; D gene: TRBD1; CDR3 DNA: TGTGCCACCAGCAGAGATCCGTCAGGGGGCAGTGAAAAACTGTTTTTT; CDR3 protein: CATSRDPSGGSEKLFF
J gene: TRBJ2-7; clone size: -; V gene: TRBV6-1; D gene: -; CDR3 DNA: TGTGCCAGCAGTGTTGAACAGCTTCAGTACGAGCAGTACTTC; CDR3 protein: CASSVEQLQYEQYF
J gene: TRBJ1-2; clone size: -; V gene: TRBV5-8; D gene: -; CDR3 DNA: TGTGCCAGCAGCCGTTTGGGAGGCTATGGCTACACCTTC; CDR3 protein: CASSRLGGYGYTF
J gene: TRBJ1-1; clone size: -; V gene: TRBV5-4; D gene: TRBD1; CDR3 DNA: TGTGCCAGCAGCCACGGACAGGGAAGTAGGAACACTGAAGCTTTCTTT; CDR3 protein: CASSHGQGSRNTEAFF
J gene: TRBJ1-2; clone size: -; V gene: TRBV21-1; D gene: -; CDR3 DNA: TGTGCCAGCACCCAAGGCGAGGGAGGCTACACCTTC; CDR3 protein: CASTQGEGGYTF
J gene: TRBJ1-6; clone size: -; V gene: TRBV28; D gene: TRBD1; CDR3 DNA: TGTGCCAGCAGTTTAGGACAGGTTAGAACCTATAATTCACCCCTCCACTTT; CDR3 protein: CASSLGQVRTYNSPLHF
J gene: TRBJ1-1; clone size: -; V gene: TRBV9; D gene: -; CDR3 DNA: TGTGCCAGCAGCGTACAAGACAAGAACACTGAAGCTTTCTTT; CDR3 protein: CASSVQDKNTEAFF
J gene: TRBJ2-3; clone size: -; V gene: TRBV6-1; D gene: -; CDR3 DNA: TGTGCCAGCAGTGAAGCTTGGAATACGCAGTATTTT; CDR3 protein: CASSEAWNTQYF
J gene: TRBJ2-2; clone size: -; V gene: TRBV5-1; D gene: TRBD2; CDR3 DNA: TGCGCCAGCAGCCCTAGCGGGGCGAACACCGGGGAGCTGTTTTTT; CDR3 protein: CASSPSGANTGELFF
J gene: TRBJ2-7; clone size: few; V gene: TRBV7-2; D gene: -; CDR3 DNA: TGTGCCAGCAGCTTAGTGCTCAAGAACTACGAGCAGTACTTC; CDR3 protein: CASSLVLKNYEQYF
J gene: TRBJ2-1; clone size: -; V gene: TRBV14; D gene: -; CDR3 DNA: TGTGCCAGCAGCCTCGTCCGCGCTCGTGGGGGGGGCGATGAGCAGTTCTTC; CDR3 protein: CASSLVRARGGGDEQFF
J gene: TRBJ1-6; clone size: few; V gene: TRBV11-2; D gene: TRBD1; CDR3 DNA: TGTGCCAGCAGCAGGACAGGGAATAATTCACCCCTCCACTTT; CDR3 protein: CASSRTGNNSPLHF
J gene: TRBJ2-3; clone size: once; V gene: TRBV7-2; D gene: -; CDR3 DNA: TGTGCCAGCAGCTTAGGAACCCCCAGCGCAGATACGCAGTATTTT; CDR3 protein: CASSLGTPSADTQYF
J gene: TRBJ1-4; clone size: few; V gene: TRBV14; D gene: TRBD1; CDR3 DNA: TGTGCCAGCAGCCAGGGGACAGGAGCCATCAATGAAAAACTGTTTTTT; CDR3 protein: CASSQGTGAINEKLFF
J gene: TRBJ1-6; clone size: -; V gene: TRBV18; D gene: -; CDR3 DNA: TGTGCCAGCTCACCCCAGGTGACGAATTCACCCCTCCACTTT; CDR3 protein: CASSPQVTNSPLHF
J gene: TRBJ2-3; clone size: -; V gene: TRBV5-1; D gene: -; CDR3 DNA: TGCGCCAGCAGCTTGTACCCGGGATACGCAGATACGCAGTATTTT; CDR3 protein: CASSLYPGYADTQYF
J gene: TRBJ2-2; clone size: -; V gene: TRBV5-1; D gene: -; CDR3 DNA: TGCGCCAGCAGCCTCTCCTCCATAAACACCGGGGAGCTGTTTTTT; CDR3 protein: CASSLSSINTGELFF
J gene: TRBJ2-7; clone size: -; V gene: TRBV7-2; D gene: -; CDR3 DNA: TGTGCCAGCAGCTTAGGAAGTCAGGGGACCTACGAGCAGTACTTC; CDR3 protein: CASSLGSQGTYEQYF
J gene: TRBJ2-5; clone size: -; V gene: TRBV5-1; D gene: -; CDR3 DNA: TGCGCCAGCTCAGCCTCAGAGACCCAGTACTTC; CDR3 protein: CASSASETQYF
J gene: TRBJ2-5; clone size: -; V gene: TRBV5-1; D gene: TRBD1; CDR3 DNA: TGCGCCAGCAGCAGTACAGGGGGCGCGGAGACCCAGTACTTC; CDR3 protein: CASSSTGGAETQYF
J gene: TRBJ2-7; clone size: -; V gene: TRBV28; D gene: TRBD1; CDR3 DNA: TGTGCCAGCAGGACAGATCGCCGGGACAGGGACGACGAGCAGTACTTC; CDR3 protein: CASRTDRRDRDDEQYF
J gene: TRBJ1-3; clone size: -; V gene: TRBV18; D gene: -; CDR3 DNA: TGTGCCAGCTCACCCGTGCTACAATCTGGAAACACCATATATTTT; CDR3 protein: CASSPVLQSGNTIYF
J gene: TRBJ2-5; clone size: -; V gene: TRBV7-8; D gene: TRBD1; CDR3 DNA: TGTGCCAGCAGCAACCGGGACAGGGAAGGGACCCAGTACTTC; CDR3 protein: CASSNRDREGTQYF
J gene: TRBJ2-6; clone size: few; V gene: TRBV7-4; D gene: -; CDR3 DNA: TGTGCCAGCAGCCCTAGTTGCAGCTCACAAAGTCGGGCCAACGTCCTGACTTTC; CDR3 protein: CASSPSCSSQSRANVLTF